A single sample is the source of the 21 T cell receptor beta chains below, sequenced in a study of cytomegalovirus exposure and HLA in healthy donors. Generated by immunoSEQ multiplex PCR, the TCRdb table keeps only in-frame clones and is missing some. The data hold roughly 250,000 clones, with about 90% observed a single time. Input material: PBMCs. All receptors derive from a woman in her 30s in good health and CMV-seropositive.

The chain is built from TRBV28 and TRBJ1-1, with 12 bases fitting TRBD1. Unmatched junction bases numbered 4, after V lost 6 bases and J lost 5 bases. Germline assignment: CDR1 MDHEN and CDR2 SYDVKM. The CDR3 spans 14 residues. CDR3 coding DNA: TGTGCCAGCAGGGGACAGGGGGCGCAAACTGAAGCTTTCTTT. As protein: CASRGQGAQTEAFF. Variable domain in full (rest from reference TRBV28 and TRBJ1-1): DVKVTQSSRYLVKRTGEKVFLECVQDMDHENMFWYRQDPGLGLRLIYFSYDVKMKEKGDIPEGYSVSREKKERFSLILESASTNQTSMYLCASRGQGAQTEAFFGQGTRLTVV.

V and J are TRBV11-3 and TRBJ2-1; D is undetermined. This CDR3 contains 11 residues. V was shortened by 1 base and J by 10 bases, with 5 bases between the two germline ends. Germline CDR1 and CDR2: SGHNT and YENEEA. CDR3 bases: TGTGCCAGCAGCTTAGGACTGGAGCAGTTCTTC. Its translation: CASSLGLEQFF.

V is TRBV19 and J is TRBJ1-1, with D tentatively TRBD1 (5 bases). CDR3 length equals 13 residues. Trimming took 9 bases from V and 4 from J, leaving 15 bases between them. From germline, CDR1 is LNHDA and CDR2 SQIVND (reference sequence). The CDR3 here is CASKQGYGTEAFF. The CDR3 DNA follows: TGTGCCAGCAAGCAGGGTTACGGCACTGAAGCTTTCTTT.

This clone was seen a few times. V gene TRBV19 combines with J gene TRBJ1-4; D gene ambiguous. Germline V gives CDR1 LNHDA, CDR2 SQIVND (reference sequence). The CDR3 has 16 residues. V was pared by 3 bases and J by 4 bases, with 15 bases between. In DNA, the CDR3 is TGTGCCAGTAGTATTCTATTTAGCCAGTTTAATGAAAAACTGTTTTTT. Its protein product is CASSILFSQFNEKLFF.

The chain recombines TRBV7-2 with TRBJ2-2; tentatively, D is TRBD2 (5 bases). V was trimmed by 1 base and J by 4 bases, leaving 10 bases between them. This CDR3 has 15 amino acids. The V gene's germline CDR1 is SGHTA and CDR2 FQGNSA. The chain's CDR3 is CASSLVGASTGELFF. Here the CDR3 DNA reads TGTGCCAGCAGCTTAGTGGGAGCTAGCACCGGGGAGCTGTTTTTT.

In this sample, this clone turned up once. This chain uses TRBV6-1 with TRBJ2-7, with TRBD2 as a possible D gene (7 bases). The CDR3 has 14 amino acids. Germline assignment: CDR1 MNHNS and CDR2 SASEGT. Trimming cost V 2 bases and J 2 bases, with 10 bases left between them. This chain's CDR3 is CASSEWEGAYEQYF. The CDR3 DNA reads TGTGCCAGCAGTGAATGGGAGGGGGCCTACGAGCAGTACTTC.

This chain uses TRBV13 with TRBJ2-3, with 7 bases lining up with TRBD2. Germline V lookup: CDR1 PRHDT, CDR2 FYEKMQ (reference sequence). The CDR3 has 15 amino acids. V lost 0 bases and J lost 3; bases outside the gene matches: 3. The DNA for the CDR3 is TGTGCCAGCAGCTTAGGGAGAGCGGGAACAGATACGCAGTATTTT. It encodes CASSLGRAGTDTQYF.

This chain joins TRBV6-5 and TRBJ1-2; D unclear. CDR1 and CDR2 (germline): MNHEY, SVGAGI. The CDR3 loop spans 14 amino acids. Trimming pared 0 bases from V and 6 bases from J, leaving 11 bases between. DNA of the CDR3: TGTGCCAGCAGTTACTCGATCGGGGTTGATGGCTACACCTTC. Its protein is CASSYSIGVDGYTF.

The chain has TRBV27 and TRBJ2-3, with TRBD1 matching over 10 bases. Germline V gene lookup returns CDR1 MNHEY and CDR2 SMNVEV (reference sequence). There are 17 residues in the CDR3. With V trimmed by 7 bases and J by 3 bases, 13 bases remained unmatched. For the CDR3, the DNA is TGTGCCAGCACCGCCCCAATCGGGGACAGGGGAACAGATACGCAGTATTTT. Its translation is CASTAPIGDRGTDTQYF.

The chain recombines TRBV10-3 with TRBJ1-1, with D unclear. The germline V gene encodes CDR1 ENHRY and CDR2 SYGVKD. V was clipped by 0 bases and J by 7 bases, with 15 bases between them. This CDR3 is built from 15 residues. The CDR3 DNA is TGTGCCATCAGTGAGTCGAGGCAGCCTGAGGGTGAAGCTTTCTTT. Its protein product is CAISESRQPEGEAFF.

The chain recombines TRBV28 with TRBJ2-2, with 11 positions matching TRBD2. Germline CDR1 MDHEN, CDR2 SYDVKM. This CDR3 comprises 17 residues. V lost 4 bases, J lost 5 bases, and 9 bases stayed unmatched. The chain's CDR3 is CASSYRTLAGGTGELFF. The CDR3 DNA follows: TGTGCCAGCAGTTACCGGACTCTAGCGGGAGGTACCGGGGAGCTGTTTTTT.

The chain links TRBV4-2 to TRBJ1-1; D not certain. Deletions cut 1 base from V and 0 bases from J, with 15 bases between. The CDR3 loop spans 17 amino acids. From germline, CDR1 is LGHNA and CDR2 YNFKEQ. CDR3 loop: CASSQAGRSMMNTEAFF. The CDR3 DNA sequence: TGTGCCAGCAGCCAAGCTGGGAGATCTATGATGAACACTGAAGCTTTCTTT.

This chain joins TRBV11-3 and TRBJ2-1; 7 nucleotides match TRBD2. This CDR3 region has 15 residues. Germline V CDR1 and CDR2: SGHNT, YENEEA. The V gene end was trimmed by 3 bases and the J gene end by 0 bases; junction bases not matched to a gene: 2. The CDR3 loop reads CASSFGGSSYNEQFF. The DNA for the CDR3 is TGTGCCAGCAGCTTCGGCGGGAGCTCCTACAATGAGCAGTTCTTC. Looking up the rest from reference TRBV11-3 and TRBJ2-1 gives the full variable domain: EAGVVQSPRYKIIEKKQPVAFWCNPISGHNTLYWYLQNLGQGPELLIRYENEEAVDDSQLPKDRFSAERLKGVDSTLKIQPAELGDSAVYLCASSFGGSSYNEQFFGPGTRLTVL.

This chain connects TRBV19 to TRBJ1-5; 8 bases are shared with TRBD1. The CDR3 covers 15 residues. With 5 bases clipped from V and 4 bases from J, the junction kept 7 bases outside the gene matches. Germline assignment: CDR1 LNHDA and CDR2 SQIVND (reference sequence). The CDR3 DNA reads TGTGCCAGTAGTGCCGGCAGGGGGCTTAATCAGCCCCAGCATTTT. Translated: CASSAGRGLNQPQHF.

V usage is TRBV6-4 and J usage is TRBJ2-6; D not resolved. Trimming pared 3 bases from V and 0 bases from J, leaving 15 bases between. CDR1 and CDR2 from the germline V gene are MRHNA and SNTAGT. This CDR3 is 18 amino acids long. The CDR3 DNA is TGTGCCAGCAGTGATGGGCAACTCGGCTTCTCTGGGGCCAACGTCCTGACTTTC. As protein: CASSDGQLGFSGANVLTF.

The chain joins TRBV5-4 to TRBJ2-3, with 10 nucleotides matching TRBD1. There are 18 residues in the CDR3. With 0 bases clipped from V and 0 bases from J, the junction kept 7 bases outside the gene matches. CDR1 and CDR2 (germline): SGHNT, YYREEE (reference sequence). The CDR3 loop reads CASSLGPPGQGSTDTQYF. The CDR3 nucleotides read TGTGCCAGCAGCTTGGGCCCTCCGGGACAGGGGAGCACAGATACGCAGTATTTT.

The V call is TRBV7-3, the J call TRBJ2-3; 7 positions match TRBD1. From germline, CDR1 is SGHTA and CDR2 FQGTGA. The CDR3 loop spans 15 amino acids. V gave up 0 bases and J gave up 4 bases; unmatched junction bases: 4. Here the CDR3 reads CASSLTLQGADTQYF. In DNA, the CDR3 is TGTGCCAGCAGCTTAACGTTGCAGGGGGCAGATACGCAGTATTTT.

The chain combines TRBV5-1 with TRBJ2-5; 9 bases match TRBD2. Germline V CDR1 and CDR2: SGHRS, YFSETQ. V shed 2 bases, J shed 5 bases, and the junction held 7 bases outside the gene matches. This CDR3 has 15 residues. CDR3 in amino acids: CASSFLAGVGETQYF. In nucleotides, the CDR3 is TGCGCCAGCAGCTTCTTAGCGGGAGTAGGGGAGACCCAGTACTTC.

V and J are TRBV28 and TRBJ1-4; D remains ambiguous. Germline V gene lookup returns CDR1 MDHEN and CDR2 SYDVKM. There are 15 residues in the CDR3. V lost 1 base, J lost 4 bases, and 10 bases lay in between. This CDR3 is CASSLLGEYNEKLFF. The CDR3 DNA follows: TGTGCCAGCAGTTTATTGGGAGAGTATAATGAAAAACTGTTTTTT.

The chain recombines TRBV5-1 with TRBJ1-2; 9 bases line up with TRBD1. Per germline, CDR1 SGHRS and CDR2 YFSETQ. Unmatched junction bases numbered 4, after V lost 3 bases and J lost 7 bases. The CDR3 is made up of 13 amino acids. The CDR3 protein is CASSWDRVGGYTF. In nucleotides, the CDR3 is TGCGCCAGCAGCTGGGACAGGGTAGGTGGCTACACCTTC.

The chain is built from TRBV4-1 and TRBJ1-1; possibly TRBD1 for D (5 bases). The germline V and J ends were trimmed by 1 base and 1 base, with 16 bases remaining between them. This CDR3 is 17 amino acids long. In germline, CDR1 is MGHRA, CDR2 YSYEKL. The CDR3 region has the DNA TGCGCCAGCAGCCAAGGGCCAGTTGGGCAGGGGAACACTGAAGCTTTCTTT. Amino acid sequence: CASSQGPVGQGNTEAFF.